Sequencing of this T cell receptor (beta chain) was carried out in a study of shared clonotypes between healthy human individuals. Clones were sequenced by immunoSEQ multiplex PCR, and TCRdb holds only the in-frame ones, with some missing. The sample yields about 1.9 million clones, 90% to 95% seen once. CDR1 is PRHDT, CDR2 FYEKMQ, per germline (reference sequence). The CDR3 has 16 residues. V was clipped by 4 bases and J by 3 bases; unmatched bases: 10. Positive CCR7 selection of CD45RO-negative cells yielded the naive CD8 cells, and terminally differentiated effector memory CD45RA+ cells were excluded. Whole-study results and caveats: Relative to their counterparts shared across all four donors, non-shared clonotypes exhibited diminished generation probabilities.

In regard to this clone: The antigen is not known.

Material: naive CD8+ T cells from PBMCs. This TCR came from a man aged 18 to 30 in good health. Some clones in this sample may be carry-over from other donors' samples. The rearrangement joins TRBV13 to TRBJ2-7, with 9 bases matching TRBD1. CDR3 sequence: CASSSSRPGQGYEQYF. DNA of the CDR3: TGTGCCAGCAGCTCCAGTCGTCCGGGACAGGGCTACGAGCAGTACTTC.